A single sample gave rise to the 28 T cell receptor beta chains below, sequenced in a study of tumor-infiltrating lymphocytes in localized non-small cell lung cancer. The protocol was immunoSEQ multiplex PCR, while the TCRdb copy is restricted to in-frame clones and leaves out a portion. The profile shows approximately 9,000 clones, around 73% of them singletons. Sequenced input: lung tumor tissue. These receptors all stem from a human donor with non-small cell lung cancer.

This clone appeared a few times. This chain connects TRBV28 to TRBJ1-5, with no clear D. V shed 1 base and J shed 3 bases, with 7 bases lying between them. The CDR3 extends over 14 amino acids. Germline V lookup: CDR1 MDHEN, CDR2 SYDVKM. The CDR3 DNA reads as TGTGCCAGCAGTTTATTACTGGACAATCAGCCCCAGCATTTT. This sequence encodes CASSLLLDNQPQHF.

The chain carries TRBV10-3 and TRBJ2-7; TRBD1 agrees at 9 bases. The V and J ends lost 4 bases and 6 bases, in that order; junction bases with no gene match: 7. The germline CDR1 and CDR2 sequences are ENHRY and SYGVKD. This CDR3 spans 14 amino acids. The DNA of the CDR3 is TGTGCCATCAGTGGGGGGGGACAGGGCGGCGAGCAGTACTTC. Amino acid sequence: CAISGGGQGGEQYF.

With regard to this clone: Other DNA sequences of this sample code for an identical CDR3. The J gene is TRBJ2-5, the V gene TRBV13; D gene ambiguous. Trimming shortened V by 4 bases and J by 1 base, and 10 bases separated the two germline ends. CDR1 and CDR2 (germline): PRHDT, FYEKMQ (reference sequence). The CDR3 is made up of 14 amino acids. The CDR3: CASSSALGQETQYF. For the CDR3, the DNA is TGTGCCAGCAGCTCGGCGTTGGGCCAAGAGACCCAGTACTTC.

CDR3 protein: CASSRDRGSDEQFF. The CDR3 DNA reads TGCGCCAGCAGCCGGGACAGGGGCTCAGATGAGCAGTTCTTC. The chain joins TRBV5-1 to TRBJ2-1; 10 bases match TRBD1. CDR1 is SGHRS, CDR2 YFSETQ, per germline. The CDR3 is made up of 14 amino acids. Trimming took 4 bases from V and 8 from J; bases not matched to a gene: 6.

The chain recombines TRBV7-2 with TRBJ1-1; D possibly corresponds to TRBD1 (5 bases). The V gene's germline CDR1 is SGHTA and CDR2 FQGNSA. V dropped 5 bases and J dropped 6 bases, with 10 bases sitting between them. This CDR3 is built from 12 residues. CDR3 sequence reads: CASSPPGPEAFF. In DNA, the CDR3 is TGTGCCAGCAGCCCACCGGGACCTGAAGCTTTCTTT. The entire variable domain, with the rest obtained from reference TRBV7-2 and TRBJ1-1, is as follows: GAGVSQSPSNKVTEKGKDVELRCDPISGHTALYWYRQSLGQGLEFLIYFQGNSAPDKSGLPSDRFSAERTGGSVSTLTIQRTQQEDSAVYLCASSPPGPEAFFGQGTRLTVV.

J is TRBJ1-2 and V is TRBV7-9, with D maybe TRBD1 (5 bases). Trimming stripped 1 base from V and 2 bases from J, with 14 bases between. The CDR3 sequence is 16 residues long. Germline-derived CDR1 and CDR2 are SEHNR and FQNEAQ (reference sequence). In nucleotides, the CDR3 is TGTGCCAGCAGCTTAGGCGTGGGACGCGAAAACTATGGCTACACCTTC. The encoded protein is CASSLGVGRENYGYTF.

A few counts support this clone. The V gene is TRBV29-1, the J gene TRBJ1-1; D remains unclear. Germline V gene sequence: CDR1 SQVTM, CDR2 ANQGSEA. Deletions cut 6 bases from V and 0 bases from J, with 8 bases between. CDR3 length equals 12 residues. The chain's CDR3 is CSVVTVNTEAFF. CDR3 coding DNA: TGCAGCGTCGTGACGGTGAACACTGAAGCTTTCTTT.

The rearrangement joins TRBV2 to TRBJ2-2; D ambiguous. CDR1 and CDR2 (germline): SNHLY, FYNNEI. The CDR3 is 12 amino acids. V dropped 8 bases and J dropped 2 bases, with 6 bases sitting between them. The CDR3: CASRSNTGELFF. CDR3 nucleotides: TGTGCCAGCCGTAGTAACACCGGGGAGCTGTTTTTT. Using reference TRBV2 and TRBJ2-2 for the parts outside the CDR3, the full variable domain is EPEVTQTPSHQVTQMGQEVILRCVPISNHLYFYWYRQILGQKVEFLVSFYNNEISEKSEIFDDQFSVERPDGSNFTLKIRSTKLEDSAMYFCASRSNTGELFFGEGSRLTVL.

This chain joins TRBV30 and TRBJ1-1, with D perhaps matching TRBD1 (5 bases). CDR1 and CDR2 from the germline V gene are GTSNPN and SVGIG (reference sequence). This CDR3 is 13 amino acids long. Trimming shortened V by 8 bases and J by 3 bases, and 16 bases separated the two germline ends. The CDR3 nucleotides are TGTGCCCGACAAGGGGTAAGGGACACTGAAGCTTTCTTT. As protein: CARQGVRDTEAFF.

The chain uses TRBV15 and TRBJ2-5; possible D gene TRBD2, 7 bases. V gave up 0 bases and J gave up 4 bases, with 12 bases separating them. The CDR3 runs 15 residues. Germline CDR1 reads LNHNV; CDR2 reads YYDKDF (reference sequence). Here the CDR3 reads CATSREGGPGETQYF. The CDR3 region has the DNA TGTGCCACCAGCAGAGAGGGGGGGCCGGGAGAGACCCAGTACTTC.

The V call is TRBV7-9, the J call TRBJ1-2, with no clear D. The CDR3 contains 16 residues. Per the germline V gene, CDR1 is SEHNR and CDR2 is FQNEAQ (reference sequence). With 4 bases removed from V and 8 bases from J, the gap between germline ends came to 23 bases. The CDR3 DNA reads as TGTGCCAGCAGCTCCACGACTAACAGTTTGTTATCCGGCTACACCTTC. This gives the protein CASSSTTNSLLSGYTF.

This rearrangement joins TRBV5-8 to TRBJ2-7; 8 bases are shared with TRBD2. Germline CDR1 SGHTS, CDR2 YDEGEE. The CDR3 totals 14 residues. V was clipped by 6 bases and J by 6 bases; unmatched bases: 11. CDR3 coding DNA: TGTGCCAGCACTCGCTGGGGTAGCGGGGTCGAGCAGTACTTC. Translated: CASTRWGSGVEQYF. The variable domain in full, with the rest retrieved from reference TRBV5-8 and TRBJ2-7, is EAGVTQSPTHLIKTRGQQATLRCSPISGHTSVYWYQQALGLGLQFLLWYDEGEERNRGNFPPRFSGRQFPNYSSELNVNALELEDSALYLCASTRWGSGVEQYFGPGTRLTVT.

The chain links TRBV5-6 to TRBJ2-7, with 13 bases aligning to TRBD2. With 2 bases clipped from V and 7 bases from J, the junction kept 6 bases outside the gene matches. CDR3 length: 15 amino acids. Per germline, CDR1 SGHDT and CDR2 YYEEEE. CDR3 amino acids: CASSFRTSGGPEQYF. In DNA, the CDR3 is TGTGCCAGCAGCTTCCGGACTAGCGGGGGCCCAGAGCAGTACTTC.

The gene calls are TRBV11-1 and TRBJ1-1; TRBD1 matches at 7 bases. V dropped 3 bases and J dropped 5; count of bases not matched to a gene: 6. The CDR3 extends over 14 amino acids. The germline V gene has CDR1 SGHAT and CDR2 FQDESV (reference sequence). This CDR3 reads CASSLGQGGTEAFF. The CDR3 bases are TGTGCCAGCAGCTTGGGGCAGGGGGGAACTGAAGCTTTCTTT.

This sequence joins TRBV10-3 and TRBJ2-3, with D unresolved. CDR3 length equals 14 residues. CDR1 is ENHRY and CDR2 is SYGVKD in the germline V gene. The V end lost 8 bases, the J end lost 1 base, and 13 bases lay between the germline ends. The CDR3 protein is CAISLGSGTDTQYF. Here the CDR3 DNA reads TGTGCCATCTCTCTGGGGTCCGGCACAGATACGCAGTATTTT.

This rearrangement joins TRBV19 to TRBJ1-2; TRBD1 aligns across 9 bases. This CDR3 contains 14 residues. Germline-derived CDR1 and CDR2 are LNHDA and SQIVND (reference sequence). V lost 6 bases and J lost 4; bases outside the gene matches: 6. The CDR3 DNA reads as TGTGCCAGTAGCAAGGACAGGGGACCCTATGGCTACACCTTC. It codes for CASSKDRGPYGYTF.

This chain uses TRBV7-2 with TRBJ1-5; 12 positions agree with TRBD1. V shed 5 bases, J shed 2 bases, and the junction held 7 bases outside the gene matches. CDR1 is SGHTA, CDR2 FQGNSA, per germline. This CDR3 has 17 amino acids. The chain's CDR3 is CASSPTGTGGGNQPQHF. The DNA of the CDR3 is TGTGCCAGCAGCCCAACCGGGACAGGGGGCGGCAATCAGCCCCAGCATTTT.

In the case of this clone: Different DNA sequences within this sample yield the same CDR3. This chain joins TRBV4-3 and TRBJ2-7; 10 bases line up with TRBD1. Germline assignment: CDR1 LGHNA and CDR2 YSLEER. The CDR3 sequence is 16 residues long. With V trimmed by 4 bases and J by 4 bases, 10 bases remained unmatched. CDR3 bases: TGCGCCAGCAGCCCCTCTGGGACAGGGGAAAGTTACGAGCAGTACTTC. Residues: CASSPSGTGESYEQYF.

The V call is TRBV7-3, the J call TRBJ2-1, with D perhaps TRBD1 (6 bases). This CDR3 has 16 amino acids. Germline assignment: CDR1 SGHTA and CDR2 FQGTGA. V was cut by 5 bases and J by 0 bases, with 14 bases left in between. The CDR3 DNA sequence: TGTGCCAGCAGCAGCAGCCAGGGGAGCTCCTACAATGAGCAGTTCTTC. Its protein product is CASSSSQGSSYNEQFF.

Comments on this clone: Since the CDR3 does not end with the conserved phenylalanine or tryptophan, this likely comes from a read error. The DNA is omitted, as the CDR3 cannot be located on it reliably, and the CDR3 follows TCRdb's listing. The V gene is TRBV28, the J gene TRBJ2-7; TRBD1 was called by the table and not checked on the DNA. The CDR3 spans 13 amino acids, including both terminal residues. CDR1 and CDR2 (germline): MDHEN, SYDVKM. The CDR3 sequence: CASANRDRIPYSL.

The gene calls are TRBV7-6 and TRBJ2-1, with D maybe TRBD1 (6 bases). Germline lookup yields CDR1 SGHVS and CDR2 FNYEAQ. The ends were cut back, 2 bases at V and 9 bases at J, with 11 bases in the middle. The CDR3 sequence is 13 residues long. The CDR3 reads CASSLTQGGEQFF. As DNA, the CDR3 is TGTGCCAGCAGCTTAACACAGGGCGGTGAGCAGTTCTTC.

The J gene is TRBJ2-2, the V gene TRBV30; D gene ambiguous. Trimming cost V 2 bases and J 2 bases, with 12 bases left between them. The CDR3 is 15 amino acids. Germline V lookup: CDR1 GTSNPN, CDR2 SVGIG (reference sequence). CDR3 DNA sequence: TGTGCCTGGAGTAATGGATGGGTTAACACCGGGGAGCTGTTTTTT. As protein: CAWSNGWVNTGELFF. The whole variable domain, filled in from reference TRBV30 and TRBJ2-2, reads SQTIHQWPATLVQPVGSPLSLECTVEGTSNPNLYWYRQAAGRGLQLLFYSVGIGQISSEVPQNLSASRPQDRQFILSSKKLLLSDSGFYLCAWSNGWVNTGELFFGEGSRLTVL.

The chain employs TRBV29-1 and TRBJ1-3, with D perhaps matching TRBD1 (6 bases). Germline CDR1 SQVTM, CDR2 ANQGSEA. V lost 6 bases and J lost 1, with 10 bases in between. The CDR3 sequence is 13 residues long. In DNA form, the CDR3 reads TGCAGCGTCGAGACAGGATCTGGAAACACCATATATTTT. As protein: CSVETGSGNTIYF.

The rearrangement joins TRBV30 to TRBJ1-6; D possibly corresponds to TRBD1 (6 bases). V lost 4 bases and J 7 bases, leaving 14 bases between the germline ends. The CDR3 extends over 14 amino acids. Per the germline V gene, CDR1 is GTSNPN and CDR2 is SVGIG (reference sequence). The DNA of the CDR3 is TGTGCCTGGACTAGAGGACAGCTCAATTCACCCCTCCACTTT. It yields the protein CAWTRGQLNSPLHF. Using reference TRBV30 and TRBJ1-6 for the parts outside the CDR3, the full variable domain is SQTIHQWPATLVQPVGSPLSLECTVEGTSNPNLYWYRQAAGRGLQLLFYSVGIGQISSEVPQNLSASRPQDRQFILSSKKLLLSDSGFYLCAWTRGQLNSPLHFGNGTRLTVT.

V is TRBV7-2 and J is TRBJ1-5, with unresolved D. Germline V gene lookup returns CDR1 SGHTA and CDR2 FQGNSA. The CDR3 totals 14 residues. Deletions cut 1 base from V and 4 bases from J, with 8 bases between. The chain's CDR3 is CASSLVEGNQPQHF. DNA of the CDR3: TGTGCCAGCAGCTTAGTCGAAGGGAATCAGCCCCAGCATTTT. Full variable domain (outside the CDR3, taken from reference TRBV7-2 and TRBJ1-5): GAGVSQSPSNKVTEKGKDVELRCDPISGHTALYWYRQSLGQGLEFLIYFQGNSAPDKSGLPSDRFSAERTGGSVSTLTIQRTQQEDSAVYLCASSLVEGNQPQHFGDGTRLSIL.

The chain employs TRBV30 and TRBJ2-5, with a weak D call TRBD1 (8 bases). The CDR3 consists of 14 residues. Germline CDR1 and CDR2: GTSNPN and SVGIG (reference sequence). V shed 0 bases and J shed 6 bases, with 14 bases lying between them. The CDR3 nucleotides are TGTGCCTGGAGTGTACAACAGGGGGGGAAGACCCAGTACTTC. Protein product: CAWSVQQGGKTQYF.

This clone has just one count. This chain links TRBV18 with TRBJ2-1; possible D gene TRBD1, 5 bases. The germline V and J ends were trimmed by 1 base and 0 bases, with 7 bases remaining between them. Germline CDR1 and CDR2: KGHSH and LQKENI. The length of the CDR3 is 15 residues. The chain's CDR3 is CASSPQQASYNEQFF. The CDR3 DNA reads TGTGCCAGCTCACCACAACAGGCCTCCTACAATGAGCAGTTCTTC.

This sequence joins TRBV6-1 and TRBJ1-2, with D unclear. The V gene lost 1 base and the J gene lost 7 bases, with 13 bases spanning the gap. The CDR3 sequence is 14 residues long. Germline V lookup: CDR1 MNHNS, CDR2 SASEGT. CDR3 bases: TGTGCCAGCAGTGAAGGTCGCAGGATAGGTGGCTACACCTTC. Amino acid sequence: CASSEGRRIGGYTF.